These 22 T cell receptor beta chains were all obtained from the same sample, sequenced in a study of molecular identifiers for immune sequencing clone quantification. TCRdb itself ran the PCR reads through MiXCR, one entry per CDR3 protein. Of fewer than 350,000 distinct CDR3 sequences listed, 20% to 25% are singletons. Material for sequencing was naive CD8+ T cells from blood, with Jurkat cell RNA spiked in. Subset specified: FACS-sorted CD8+CD4-CCR7+CD45RA+ naive T cells. Source of these receptors: a human donor in good health. Some libraries in this study had Jurkat cell RNA spiked in.

This clonotype has at least ten counts. The V call is TRBV30, the J call TRBJ2-5; TRBD1 matches at 7 bases. The CDR3 is 14 amino acids. After removal of 0 bases from V and 3 bases from J, the junction contained 4 bases not matched to a gene. Germline loops: CDR1 GTSNPN, CDR2 SVGIG (reference sequence). CDR3 nucleotide sequence: TGTGCCTGGAGTGTACGCACAGGGGAAGAGACCCAGTACTTC. Amino acids: CAWSVRTGEETQYF. Using reference TRBV30 and TRBJ2-5 for the parts outside the CDR3, the full variable domain is SQTIHQWPATLVQPVGSPLSLECTVEGTSNPNLYWYRQAAGRGLQLLFYSVGIGQISSEVPQNLSASRPQDRQFILSSKKLLLSDSGFYLCAWSVRTGEETQYFGPGTRLLVL.

The rearrangement joins TRBV4-1 to TRBJ1-1, with a tentative D call TRBD1 (6 bases). Germline CDR1 MGHRA, CDR2 YSYEKL. This CDR3 is 17 amino acids long. Trimming cost V 0 bases and J 1 base, with 15 bases left between them. For the CDR3, the DNA is TGCGCCAGCAGCCAAGAGGGTTTGGGGGCAGGGAACACTGAAGCTTTCTTT. Protein sequence: CASSQEGLGAGNTEAFF.

This clonotype was recorded at least ten times. J is TRBJ2-1 and V is TRBV20-1, with D possibly being TRBD1 (5 bases). CDR3 size: 13 residues. Germline V lookup: CDR1 DFQATT, CDR2 SNEGSKA (reference sequence). The V and J ends lost 7 bases and 1 base respectively, with 11 bases between them. The CDR3 protein is CSGIRQSYNEQFF. CDR3 sequence (DNA): TGCAGTGGGATTCGACAGTCCTACAATGAGCAGTTCTTC.

This clonotype was observed at least ten times. The J gene is TRBJ1-2, the V gene TRBV5-4; tentative D call: TRBD1 (6 bases). The CDR3 is 14 residues long. The V gene's germline CDR1 is SGHNT and CDR2 YYREEE (reference sequence). Between the trimmed V and J ends, which lost 6 bases and 8 bases, there was a span of 20 bases. The CDR3 is CASMGTGSSMGYTF. The CDR3 DNA is TGTGCCAGCATGGGAACAGGGTCCTCTATGGGCTACACCTTC.

This clonotype has at least ten counts. The CDR3 loop reads CASSLRETYQETQYF. The CDR3 DNA reads TGTGCCAGCAGCCTCAGAGAGACCTACCAAGAGACCCAGTACTTC. J is TRBJ2-5 and V is TRBV28; D remains unclear. Germline assignment: CDR1 MDHEN and CDR2 SYDVKM. The V end was cut by 6 bases, the J end by 0 bases, with 14 bases between. The CDR3 is 15 amino acids.

This clonotype appeared many times. This chain connects TRBV30 to TRBJ1-1; 9 bases line up with TRBD1. The CDR3 covers 14 residues. After removal of 0 bases from V and 1 base from J, the junction contained 0 bases not matched to a gene. Germline values: CDR1 GTSNPN, CDR2 SVGIG (reference sequence). CDR3 region: CAWSVGQGNTEAFF. The CDR3 bases are TGTGCCTGGAGTGTGGGACAGGGGAACACTGAAGCTTTCTTT.

Turning to this clonotype: This may stem from a read error, because a much larger clone lies one nucleotide away. No conserved phenylalanine or tryptophan is present at the end of the CDR3, so a read error is the likely explanation. The chain recombines TRBV4-1 with TRBJ2-5; a possible D gene is TRBD2 (6 bases). Trimming left V 4 bases short and J 2 bases short, with 14 bases between. Per germline, CDR1 MGHRA and CDR2 YSYEKL. The CDR3 has 15 residues. CDR3 sequence reads: CASSPGVAVQETQYL. In DNA form, the CDR3 reads TGCGCCAGCAGCCCCGGGGTAGCGGTTCAAGAGACCCAGTACCTC.

In the case of this clonotype: This may be a read error: a much more frequent sequence differs by one nucleotide. The conserved final phenylalanine or tryptophan is absent from the CDR3, which likely points to a read error. The rearrangement links TRBV14 to TRBJ2-3; perhaps D is TRBD1 or TRBD2 (5 bases each). Trimming removed 5 bases at V and 3 bases at J, with 18 bases between. Germline-derived CDR1 and CDR2 are SGHDN and FVKESK. The CDR3 runs to 16 residues. The CDR3 reads CASSTWDDILTDTQYL. The CDR3 nucleotides read TGTGCCAGCAGCACGTGGGACGATATCTTAACAGATACGCAGTATCTT.

With respect to this clonotype: A much larger clone lies one base from this, so it may be a read error. V usage is TRBV6-1 and J usage is TRBJ2-3, with D possibly matching TRBD1 (5 bases). V lost 3 bases and J 8 bases, leaving 12 bases between the germline ends. CDR3 length equals 13 residues. CDR1 and CDR2 (germline): MNHNS, SASEGT. The CDR3 spells CASSDDRPGTQYF. As DNA, the CDR3 is TGTGCCAGCAGTGACGACAGACCAGGTACGCAGTATTTT.

Regarding this clonotype: A much larger clone lies a single base off, so this may be a read error. The chain uses TRBV4-1 and TRBJ2-7; no firm D call. Germline loops: CDR1 MGHRA, CDR2 YSYEKL. This CDR3 is built from 15 residues. CDR3 in amino acids: CASSQQHLNSCEQYF. The CDR3 DNA is TGCGCCAGCAGCCAACAGCACCTGAACTCCTGCGAGCAGTACTTC.

The gene calls are TRBV9 and TRBJ1-1, with a weak D call TRBD1 (6 bases). The length of the CDR3 is 12 residues. V lost 1 base and J 8 bases, leaving 9 bases between the germline ends. CDR1 SGDLS and CDR2 YYNGEE come from the germline V gene. The CDR3 is CASSVQGGEAFF. Written as DNA, the CDR3 is TGTGCCAGCAGCGTACAAGGGGGGGAAGCTTTCTTT.

This sequence joins TRBV6-2 or TRBV6-3 and TRBJ1-5; D not resolved. Germline-derived CDR1 and CDR2 are MNHEY and SVGEGT. The V gene lost 4 bases and the J gene lost 7 bases, with 14 bases spanning the gap. The CDR3 is 14 residues long. The DNA for the CDR3 is TGTGCCAGCAGTTTATCGGGTTTGGGCCAGCCCCAGCATTTT. Translation: CASSLSGLGQPQHF.

This clonotype appeared many times. The chain combines TRBV2 with TRBJ2-3; D is ambiguous. Germline CDR1 is SNHLY and CDR2 is FYNNEI. The CDR3 totals 15 residues. Trimming left V 0 bases short and J 4 bases short, with 11 bases between. The chain's CDR3 is CASSEATRLSDTQYF. As DNA, the CDR3 is TGTGCCAGCAGTGAAGCGACGCGATTGTCAGATACGCAGTATTTT. The full variable domain, its missing parts supplied by reference TRBV2 and TRBJ2-3, is EPEVTQTPSHQVTQMGQEVILRCVPISNHLYFYWYRQILGQKVEFLVSFYNNEISEKSEIFDDQFSVERPDGSNFTLKIRSTKLEDSAMYFCASSEATRLSDTQYFGPGTRLTVL.

This clonotype was observed at least ten times. V gene TRBV13 combines with J gene TRBJ1-1, with 7 bases aligning to TRBD1. After removal of 5 bases from V and 0 bases from J, the junction contained 3 bases not matched to a gene. CDR1 is PRHDT, CDR2 FYEKMQ, per germline (reference sequence). CDR3 length: 14 amino acids. The CDR3: CASSGTGVNTEAFF. The CDR3 DNA follows: TGTGCCAGCAGCGGAACAGGGGTGAACACTGAAGCTTTCTTT.

This clonotype was counted a few times. CDR3 nucleotides: TGTGCCAGTAGTATATCGAGTTCCAGTTTTCTACCTACAGATACGCAGTATTTT. It translates to CASSISSSSFLPTDTQYF. The V and J genes are TRBV19 and TRBJ2-3; D not certain. From germline, CDR1 is LNHDA and CDR2 SQIVND (reference sequence). This CDR3 is built from 18 residues. V was trimmed by 2 bases and J by 3 bases, leaving 21 bases between them.

This clonotype was seen more than once but under ten times. The genes are TRBV3-1 and TRBJ2-3, with TRBD2 matching over 8 bases. Germline CDR1 and CDR2: LGHDT and YNNKEL (reference sequence). This CDR3 comprises 15 residues. V dropped 6 bases and J dropped 4; count of bases not matched to a gene: 9. In DNA form, the CDR3 reads TGTGCCAGCAGAGACGGGGGGGCCTTGGCAGATACGCAGTATTTT. It codes for CASRDGGALADTQYF.

This clonotype was counted at least ten times. The rearrangement links TRBV29-1 to TRBJ2-7; 8 nucleotides agree with TRBD2. Germline V gene data show CDR1 as SQVTM and CDR2 as ANQGSEA. Trimming cost V 3 bases and J 4 bases; bases outside gene matches: 2. This CDR3 spans 12 amino acids. The CDR3 DNA is TGCAGCGTTGAGGGCGGGAGGTACGAGCAGTACTTC. The encoded protein is CSVEGGRYEQYF.

This clonotype was counted at least ten times. CDR3 sequence (DNA): TGTGCCAGCAGTTCAATGGACAGCTTGTCGGCGATGCAGCCCCAGCATTTT. Translation gives CASSSMDSLSAMQPQHF. V usage is TRBV12-3 or TRBV12-4 and J usage is TRBJ1-5, with D possibly matching TRBD1 (6 bases). V was clipped by 4 bases and J by 7 bases, with 23 bases between them. The CDR3 is 17 amino acids.

Ten or more counts support this clonotype. The V and J genes are TRBV19 and TRBJ2-2; TRBD2 matches 10 bases. Germline V gene data show CDR1 as LNHDA and CDR2 as SQIVND (reference sequence). V lost 6 bases to trimming and J lost 6 bases; unmatched junction nucleotides: 4. The CDR3 sequence is 14 residues long. The CDR3 coding sequence is TGTGCCAGTAGCCTAGCGGGAGAGTCCGGGGAGCTGTTTTTT. Its translation: CASSLAGESGELFF.

This chain links TRBV12-3 or TRBV12-4 with TRBJ1-5, with D perhaps matching TRBD1 (5 bases). Trimming removed 6 bases from V and 0 bases from J, with 18 bases in between. The CDR3 runs to 17 residues. CDR3 residues: CASSVDGGPYSNQPQHF. The CDR3 DNA reads as TGTGCCAGCAGCGTAGACGGGGGTCCTTATAGCAATCAGCCCCAGCATTTT.

There are a few counts of this clonotype. The chain uses TRBV10-3 and TRBJ2-5, with D unclear. CDR1 ENHRY and CDR2 SYGVKD come from the germline V gene. This CDR3 is 17 amino acids long. V dropped 0 bases and J dropped 5 bases, with 19 bases sitting between them. The CDR3 sequence: CAISESGRSVVPETQYF. CDR3 in DNA: TGTGCCATCAGTGAGTCGGGTCGATCGGTAGTTCCGGAGACCCAGTACTTC.

This clonotype has ten or more counts. This chain uses TRBV11-2 with TRBJ1-1, with D possibly matching TRBD1 (5 bases). The germline V gene has CDR1 SGHAT and CDR2 FQNNGV. V was shortened by 5 bases and J by 0 bases, with 13 bases between the two germline ends. CDR3 length: 15 residues. CDR3 bases: TGTGCCAGCAGCATCCCGACAGAATTGAACACTGAAGCTTTCTTT. As protein: CASSIPTELNTEAFF.